The clone carrying this TCR beta chain has just a few counts. Antigen unknown. After 5'RACE with constant-segment primers, TCR alpha and TCR beta cDNA libraries carrying sample barcodes and UMIs were obtained. TCRdb reanalysed the 5' RACE reads using MiXCR and keeps one entry per CDR3 protein. The sample carries approximately 270,000 distinct CDR3 sequences, under 20% recorded once. The CDR3 is made up of 12 amino acids. The germline V and J ends were trimmed by 3 bases and 6 bases, with 8 bases remaining between them. Looked up from germline, CDR1 is DFQATT and CDR2 is SNEGSKA (reference sequence). This record belongs to a study of T-cell memory formation after mild COVID-19. Study-wide results and limits: Clones shrinking between day 15 and 85 showed a balanced CD4/CD8 split, and those that grew later tilted toward CD4+.

Sample: PBMCs or a T cell subset sorted from them (not recorded which). The V gene is TRBV20-1, the J gene TRBJ2-2, with D unclear. This receptor was identified in a man between 18 and 29 years old who had mild COVID-19 (a few samples of this study predate the infection). Cell type and time point are not known. CDR3 DNA: TGCAGTGCTAGCCACCCGGCCGGGGAGCTGTTTTTT. The encoded protein is CSASHPAGELFF.